Listed below are T cell receptor beta chains from one sample, sequenced in a study of blood T cell repertoires in COVID-19. The method was immunoSEQ multiplex PCR; TCRdb's version includes in-frame clones alone and lacks a portion of them. The sample has tens of thousands of clones, approximately 78% seen once; the top ten hold almost 7%. Material: peripheral blood. These receptors all stem from a middle-aged man with active or convalescent COVID-19. CDR3s include the opening cysteine and the closing phenylalanine or tryptophan. D genes are given only for firm matches. The size entry is marked missing in some rows and otherwise reads once, few, many or a size class.

TRBD2,17,TRBJ2-3,.,TRBV7-9,TGTGCCAGCAGCTTATCTAGCGGGGGGACTAGCACAGATACGCAGTATTTT,CASSLSSGGTSTDTQYF
.,13,TRBJ2-3,.,TRBV10-3,TGTGCCATCGGTGACGGGGAGACAGATACGCAGTATTTT,CAIGDGETDTQYF
TRBD1,18,TRBJ2-4,.,TRBV4-1,TGCGCCAGCAGCCGAGAGGGACAGGGTAACCTAGCCAAAAACATTCAGTACTTC,CASSREGQGNLAKNIQYF
TRBD1,17,TRBJ1-2,.,TRBV11-3,TGTGCCAGCAGCTTAGGCCGGGGGACAGGGGGTACCTATGGCTACACCTTC,CASSLGRGTGGTYGYTF
.,14,TRBJ1-2,.,TRBV7-9,TGTGCCAGCAGCTTAGATGGGGGGGCGTATGGCTACACCTTC,CASSLDGGAYGYTF
.,12,TRBJ1-1,.,TRBV28,TGTGCCTCCCGGCGGCCGAACACTGAAGCTTTCTTT,CASRRPNTEAFF
TRBD1,16,TRBJ2-2,.,TRBV9,TGTGCCAGCAGCCCCCGACAGGGTCGTAGCGCCGGGGAGCTGTTTTTT,CASSPRQGRSAGELFF
TRBD1,17,TRBJ1-2,.,TRBV4-1,TGCGCCAGCAGCCAACGGGACAGGGAACCATTTAACTATGGCTACACCTTC,CASSQRDREPFNYGYTF
TRBD2,16,TRBJ2-3,.,TRBV18,TGTGCCAGCTCACCACCGGGACTAGCGGCCACATATACGCAGTATTTT,CASSPPGLAATYTQYF
TRBD1,14,TRBJ1-6,once,TRBV5-6,TGTGCCAGCAGCCTACGGACAGGGACTTCACCCCTCCACTTT,CASSLRTGTSPLHF
.,15,TRBJ2-6,.,TRBV28,TGTGCCAGCAGTCTACTCTACTCTGGGGCCAACGTCCTGACTTTC,CASSLLYSGANVLTF
.,15,TRBJ2-5,.,TRBV5-6,TGTGCCAGCAGCTTGGTGCAGGGGAGATTGGAGACCCAGTACTTC,CASSLVQGRLETQYF
.,14,TRBJ1-2,.,TRBV6-1,TGTGCCAGCAGTGAACCCAGGGAGGTCTATGGCTACACCTTC,CASSEPREVYGYTF
TRBD2,15,TRBJ2-1,.,TRBV29-1,TGCAGCGTTATGAAGGGACTAGCGGGTCTCGCAGAGCAGTTCTTC,CSVMKGLAGLAEQFF
TRBD1,16,TRBJ2-7,.,TRBV18,TGTGCCAGCTCACTTGTGGGGCAGGGGGCCTTCTACGAGCAGTACTTC,CASSLVGQGAFYEQYF
TRBD2,15,TRBJ2-5,.,TRBV3-1/TRBV3-2,TGTGCCAGCAGCCGACTAGCGGGGGGGCCAGAGACCCAGTACTTC,CASSRLAGGPETQYF
.,15,TRBJ2-3,.,TRBV7-2,TGTGCCAGCAGCTTATGGGGCAGGACATCAGATACGCAGTATTTT,CASSLWGRTSDTQYF
.,13,TRBJ1-1,.,TRBV6-5,TGTGCCATCAGAGACAGCCCGAAGACTGAAGCTTTCTTT,CAIRDSPKTEAFF
.,14,TRBJ1-5,.,TRBV7-2,TGTGCCAGCAGCTCCGGGTCTGGACGGGGGCCCCAGCATTTT,CASSSGSGRGPQHF
TRBD2,16,TRBJ2-5,.,TRBV5-1,TGCGCCAGCAGCTTGGAGACTAGCGGGGGGGAAGAGACCCAGTACTTC,CASSLETSGGEETQYF
.,14,TRBJ1-4,.,TRBV19,TGTGCCAGTAGTCCGGGACGGGAGGATGAAAAACTGTTTTTT,CASSPGREDEKLFF
TRBD2,18,TRBJ2-3,once,TRBV5-1,TGCGCCAGCAGCTTGGCCCGGACTAGCGGGACTAGCACAGATACGCAGTATTTT,CASSLARTSGTSTDTQYF
TRBD1,15,TRBJ2-2,.,TRBV4-1,TGCGCCAGCAGCCAAATCGACAGGGACACCGGGGAGCTGTTTTTT,CASSQIDRDTGELFF
.,13,TRBJ1-6,.,TRBV6-6,TGTGCCAGCACGGACCAGGGCCATTCACCCCTCCACTTT,CASTDQGHSPLHF
TRBD1,16,TRBJ1-1,.,TRBV5-1,TGCGCCAGCAGCTCCATTGGACAGGGGAGGGACACTGAAGCTTTCTTT,CASSSIGQGRDTEAFF
.,13,TRBJ1-2,.,TRBV3-1/TRBV3-2,TGTGCCAGCAGCCGGAGGGCTAACTATGGCTACACCTTC,CASSRRANYGYTF
.,11,TRBJ1-1,.,TRBV12-1,TGTGCCAGCAGCCCTACCTGCGGAGCTTTCTTT,CASSPTCGAFF
TRBD1,14,TRBJ1-6,.,TRBV2,TGTGCCAGTCAACCCGGGACAGCCAATTCACCCCTCCACTTT,CASQPGTANSPLHF
TRBD2,14,TRBJ2-2,.,TRBV28,TGTGCCAGCAGTAACCCGGGGGGCACCGGGGAGCTGTTTTTT,CASSNPGGTGELFF
.,14,TRBJ1-6,.,TRBV6-1,TGTGCCAGCAGTGAAGCCCAGGCTAATTCACCCCTCCACTTT,CASSEAQANSPLHF
TRBD1,18,TRBJ1-5,few,TRBV19,TGTGCCAGTAGTAAAGGGGGACAGGGTCTCGCAAGCAATCAGCCCCAGCATTTT,CASSKGGQGLASNQPQHF
.,17,TRBJ1-2,.,TRBV19,TGTGCCAGTAGTACCCAAAACCGGGGGATGAGCAACTATGGCTACACCTTC,CASSTQNRGMSNYGYTF
TRBD1,16,TRBJ1-1,few,TRBV29-1,TGCAGCGTTGATATGGGGGAGACAGGGGGCAGGGCTGAAGCTTTCTTT,CSVDMGETGGRAEAFF
.,15,TRBJ1-2,once,TRBV19,TGTGCCAGTAGAACGCTGCGGGCCGTTTCCTATGGCTACACCTTC,CASRTLRAVSYGYTF
.,15,TRBJ2-3,few,TRBV18,TGTGCCAGCTCACCAGCGCAGGGGTGGACAGATACGCAGTATTTT,CASSPAQGWTDTQYF
TRBD2,16,TRBJ2-2,few,TRBV4-2,TGTGCCAGCAGCCAAGACGGGCTAGCGGCGACCGGGGAGCTGTTTTTT,CASSQDGLAATGELFF
.,16,TRBJ2-1,.,TRBV18,TGTGCCAGCTCACCCGGGACACCTTCGACCTACAATGAGCAGTTCTTC,CASSPGTPSTYNEQFF
.,14,TRBJ1-3,.,TRBV25-1,TGTGCCAGCAGCCCGACGGGCCAGCGGTACACCATATATTTT,CASSPTGQRYTIYF
.,10,TRBJ2-5,.,TRBV28,TGTGCCAGCGGTACGGGGACCCAGTACTTC,CASGTGTQYF
.,14,TRBJ2-1,.,TRBV6-2/TRBV6-3,TGTGCCAGCAGTCCGGGGGGCGCTTACAATGAGCAGTTCTTC,CASSPGGAYNEQFF
TRBD1,13,TRBJ1-5,once,TRBV28,TGTGCCAGCACTACAGGGGTCAAACAGCCCCAGCATTTT,CASTTGVKQPQHF
TRBD2,15,TRBJ2-1,medium-sized,TRBV6-5,TGTGCCAGCAGTCCCGGACTAGCGGGGACGAATGAGCAGTTCTTC,CASSPGLAGTNEQFF
TRBD1,14,TRBJ1-6,.,TRBV30,TGTGCCTGGAGTAGTCAGGGGGCGGTTTCACCCCTCCACTTT,CAWSSQGAVSPLHF
TRBD1,14,TRBJ2-7,.,TRBV19,TGTGCCAGTAGTGCCGGGACAGGGTGGAACGAGCAGTACTTC,CASSAGTGWNEQYF
.,14,TRBJ2-2,medium-sized,TRBV10-3,TGTGCCATCAGGACTAGTGGGCGAACCGGGGAGCTGTTTTTT,CAIRTSGRTGELFF
TRBD2,16,TRBJ2-1,.,TRBV24-1,TGTGCCACCAGTGACCCCTCTGACGGGGGGGCGAATGAGCAGTTCTTC,CATSDPSDGGANEQFF
.,13,TRBJ1-2,.,TRBV28,TGTGCCAGCAGTGAGGGGGTCCGCTATGGCTACACCTTC,CASSEGVRYGYTF
TRBD2,16,TRBJ2-1,.,TRBV7-2,TGTGCCAGCAGCCTGGGCGGGGGGGCTCTGTACAATGAGCAGTTCTTC,CASSLGGGALYNEQFF
TRBD1,13,TRBJ1-4,once,TRBV19,TGTGCCAGTAAGGGGACAGGGGCGAAAAAACTGTTTTTT,CASKGTGAKKLFF
.,11,TRBJ1-1,.,TRBV30,TGTGCCTGGGGGGCCAACACTGAAGCTTTCTTT,CAWGANTEAFF
TRBD1,16,TRBJ1-1,.,TRBV11-2,TGTGCCAGCAGCTTAGACCCCAGGACAGGGAACACTGAAGCTTTCTTT,CASSLDPRTGNTEAFF